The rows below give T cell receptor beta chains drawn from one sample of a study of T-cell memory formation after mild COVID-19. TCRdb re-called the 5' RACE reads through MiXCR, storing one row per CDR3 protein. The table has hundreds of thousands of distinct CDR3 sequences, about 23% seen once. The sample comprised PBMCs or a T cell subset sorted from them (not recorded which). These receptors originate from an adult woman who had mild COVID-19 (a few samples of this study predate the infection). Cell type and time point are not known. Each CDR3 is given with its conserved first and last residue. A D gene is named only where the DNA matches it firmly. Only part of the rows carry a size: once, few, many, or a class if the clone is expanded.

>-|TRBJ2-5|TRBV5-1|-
CASSPSPSAGETQYF
TGCGCCAGCAGTCCTAGCCCCTCGGCGGGAGAGACCCAGTACTTC
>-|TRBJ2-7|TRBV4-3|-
CASSQDFPGNYEQYF
TGCGCCAGCAGCCAAGATTTCCCAGGAAACTACGAGCAGTACTTC
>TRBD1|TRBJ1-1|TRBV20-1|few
CSAGDRVSTEAFF
TGCAGTGCTGGAGACAGGGTCAGCACTGAAGCTTTCTTT
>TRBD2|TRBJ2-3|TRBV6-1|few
CASSVRTSGGTDTQYF
TGTGCCAGCAGTGTTCGGACTAGCGGGGGCACAGATACGCAGTATTTT
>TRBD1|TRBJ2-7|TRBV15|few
CATSRERDRVSYEQYF
TGTGCCACCAGCAGAGAGCGGGACAGGGTCTCCTACGAGCAGTACTTC
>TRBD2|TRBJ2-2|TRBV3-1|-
CASSLGLAGDTNTGELFF
TGTGCCAGCAGCCTAGGACTAGCGGGGGACACGAACACCGGGGAGCTGTTTTTT
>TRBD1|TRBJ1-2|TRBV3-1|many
CASSSSGTGGRFYGYTF
TGTGCCAGCAGCTCTTCCGGGACAGGGGGCCGATTCTATGGCTACACCTTC
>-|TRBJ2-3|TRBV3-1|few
CASSQGALEVTQYF
TGTGCCAGCAGCCAAGGAGCTCTAGAGGTTACGCAGTATTTT
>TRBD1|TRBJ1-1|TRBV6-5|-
CASGRQGRGEAFF
TGTGCCAGCGGTAGACAGGGACGAGGTGAAGCTTTCTTT
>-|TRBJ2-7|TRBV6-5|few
CASSSPGFYEQYF
TGTGCCAGCAGTTCGCCAGGGTTCTACGAGCAGTACTTC
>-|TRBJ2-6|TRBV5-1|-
CASSPGPLIGANVLTF
TGCGCCAGCAGCCCGGGACCACTTATAGGGGCCAACGTCCTGACTTTC
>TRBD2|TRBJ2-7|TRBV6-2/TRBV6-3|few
CASIHGLAGGLYEQYF
TGTGCCAGCATCCATGGACTAGCGGGAGGCCTCTACGAGCAGTACTTC
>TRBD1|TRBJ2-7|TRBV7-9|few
CASSSIDRGRGEQYF
TGTGCCAGCAGCTCTATAGACAGGGGCAGGGGCGAGCAGTACTTC
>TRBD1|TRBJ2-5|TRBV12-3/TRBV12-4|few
CASSFGDRHSFQETQYF
TGTGCCAGCAGTTTCGGGGACAGGCACTCCTTTCAAGAGACCCAGTACTTC
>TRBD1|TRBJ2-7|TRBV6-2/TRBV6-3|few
CASSPFGQVNEQYF
TGTGCCAGCTCGCCCTTCGGACAGGTCAATGAGCAGTACTTC
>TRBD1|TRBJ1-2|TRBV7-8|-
CASLGQEDYGYTF
TGTGCCAGCCTCGGACAGGAGGACTATGGCTACACCTTC